A single T cell receptor (beta chain) is shown here with its context. Its antigen is unknown. A single base separates this from a much larger clone, so it may be a read error. The CDR3 extends over 15 amino acids. Per the germline V gene, CDR1 is SGHTA and CDR2 is FQGNSA. Deletions cut 2 bases from V and 7 bases from J, with 18 bases between. For the second PCR, which ran for 7 to 11 cycles, a sample-barcoded 5' primer and a J-beta primer mix were used. Each CDR3 protein gets one entry after TCRdb re-called the 5' RACE reads with MiXCR. The table has roughly 900,000 distinct CDR3 sequences, 29% seen once. The data stem from a study of blood T cells in healthy people across ages. Study-wide findings and caveats: In older individuals, TCR beta diversity per million T cells was lower, falling roughly linearly with age.

Drawing of peripheral blood yielded roughly 9.3 milliliters from each donor. This chain connects TRBV7-2 to TRBJ2-7; possibly TRBD1 for D (8 bases). Sequencing was done on a sample of blood. The sequence derives from a woman of 80 years or more in good health. CDR3 sequence (DNA): TGTGCCAGCAGCTTACAAGCACAGGGGGGAGGGGAGCAGTACTTC. It yields the protein CASSLQAQGGGEQYF.